The clone carrying this T cell receptor (beta chain) has a single count. What it recognizes is unknown. The ends were cut back, 0 bases at V and 4 bases at J, with 8 bases in the middle. Germline CDR1 SGDLS, CDR2 YYNGEE. This CDR3 has 14 residues. The sample is drawn from a study of T-cell memory formation after mild COVID-19. Study results and limitations: Whereas later expanders leaned CD4+, clones contracting day 15 to 85 showed a balanced CD4/CD8 makeup.

TCRdb re-called the 5' RACE reads through MiXCR, storing one row per CDR3 protein. The table lists around 430,000 distinct CDR3 sequences, 16% of them singletons. The TCR sequence derives from a man aged 18-30 years who had mild COVID-19 (a few samples of this study predate the infection). Cell type and time point are not known. Sequenced input: PBMCs or a T cell subset sorted from them (not recorded which). The J gene is TRBJ1-3, the V gene TRBV9; D unresolved. CDR3 DNA sequence: TGTGCCAGCAGCGTAGCAGAGAAAGGAAACACCATATATTTT. This translates into CASSVAEKGNTIYF.